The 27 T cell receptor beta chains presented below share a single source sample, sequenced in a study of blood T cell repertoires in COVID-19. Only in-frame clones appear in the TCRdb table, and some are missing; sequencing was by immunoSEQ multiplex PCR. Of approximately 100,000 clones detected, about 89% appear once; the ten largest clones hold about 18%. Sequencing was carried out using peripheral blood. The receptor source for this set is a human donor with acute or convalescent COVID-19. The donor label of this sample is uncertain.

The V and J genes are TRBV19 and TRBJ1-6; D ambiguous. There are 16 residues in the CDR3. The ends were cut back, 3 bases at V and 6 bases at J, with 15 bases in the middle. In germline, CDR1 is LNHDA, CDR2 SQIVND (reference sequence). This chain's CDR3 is CASSMATARVNSPLHF. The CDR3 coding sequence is TGTGCCAGTAGTATGGCAACAGCTCGCGTTAATTCACCCCTCCACTTT.

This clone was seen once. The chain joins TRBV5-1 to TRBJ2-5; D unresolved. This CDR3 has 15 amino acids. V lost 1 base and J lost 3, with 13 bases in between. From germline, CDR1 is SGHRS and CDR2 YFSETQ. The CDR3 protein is CASSLSRPQEETQYF. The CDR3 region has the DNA TGCGCCAGCAGCTTGTCCCGACCCCAGGAAGAGACCCAGTACTTC.

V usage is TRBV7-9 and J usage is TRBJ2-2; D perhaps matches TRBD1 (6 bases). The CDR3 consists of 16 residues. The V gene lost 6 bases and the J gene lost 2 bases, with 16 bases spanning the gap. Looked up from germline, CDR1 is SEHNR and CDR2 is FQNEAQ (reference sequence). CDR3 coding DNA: TGTGCCAGCAGTCAAAACCGGGACAAAAACACCGGGGAGCTGTTTTTT. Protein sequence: CASSQNRDKNTGELFF.

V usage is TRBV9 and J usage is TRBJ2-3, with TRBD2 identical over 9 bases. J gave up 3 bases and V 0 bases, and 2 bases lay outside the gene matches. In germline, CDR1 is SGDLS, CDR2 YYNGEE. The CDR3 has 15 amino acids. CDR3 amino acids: CASSVVGLATDTQYF. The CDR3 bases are TGTGCCAGCAGCGTAGTGGGACTAGCAACAGATACGCAGTATTTT. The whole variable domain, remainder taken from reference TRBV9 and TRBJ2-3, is DSGVTQTPKHLITATGQRVTLRCSPRSGDLSVYWYQQSLDQGLQFLIQYYNGEERAKGNILERFSAQQFPDLHSELNLSSLELGDSALYFCASSVVGLATDTQYFGPGTRLTVL.

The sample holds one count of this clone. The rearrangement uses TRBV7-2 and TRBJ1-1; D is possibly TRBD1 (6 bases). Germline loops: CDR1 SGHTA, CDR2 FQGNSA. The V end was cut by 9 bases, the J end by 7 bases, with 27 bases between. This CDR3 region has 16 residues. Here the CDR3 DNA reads TGTGCCAGTCTACCCCCCTCGGACAGTTTCTATTATGAAGCTTTCTTT. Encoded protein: CASLPPSDSFYYEAFF.

The CDR3 nucleotides are TGTGCCAGCAGCCGACAGGGTCAGGCCAACACTGAAGCTTTCTTT. This gives the protein CASSRQGQANTEAFF. This rearrangement joins TRBV3-1 (or the pseudogene TRBV3-2) to TRBJ1-1; 7 bases are shared with TRBD1. Looked up from germline, CDR1 is LGHDT and CDR2 is YNNKEL (reference sequence). The J segment lost 2 bases and the V segment lost 4 bases, leaving 7 bases of the junction unmatched. CDR3 size: 15 residues.

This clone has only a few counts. CDR3 loop: CASAGTGVNEQFF. The CDR3 bases are TGTGCCAGTGCCGGGACAGGGGTCAATGAGCAGTTCTTC. The chain carries TRBV6-5 and TRBJ2-1; 10 bases align to TRBD1. The V gene's germline CDR1 is MNHEY and CDR2 SVGAGI. With 9 bases clipped from V and 6 bases from J, the junction kept 5 bases outside the gene matches. This CDR3 spans 13 amino acids.

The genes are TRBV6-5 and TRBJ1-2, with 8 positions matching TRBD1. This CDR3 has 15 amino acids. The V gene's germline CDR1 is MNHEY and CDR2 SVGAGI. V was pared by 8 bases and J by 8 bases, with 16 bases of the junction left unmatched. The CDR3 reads CASDRKLQGAEGYTF. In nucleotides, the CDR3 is TGTGCCAGCGACCGAAAACTTCAGGGGGCGGAAGGCTACACCTTC.

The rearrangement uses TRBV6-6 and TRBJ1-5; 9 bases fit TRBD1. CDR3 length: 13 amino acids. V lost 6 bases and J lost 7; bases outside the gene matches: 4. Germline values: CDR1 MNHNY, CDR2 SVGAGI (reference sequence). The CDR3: CASREDRGQPQHF. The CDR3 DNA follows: TGTGCCAGCAGAGAGGACAGGGGCCAGCCCCAGCATTTT.

The CDR3 coding sequence is TGTGCCAGCAGCTTTTCGGGACTAGCGGACACAGATACGCAGTATTTT. Translating gives CASSFSGLADTDTQYF. The V and J genes are TRBV5-4 and TRBJ2-3; 11 bases line up with TRBD2. Losses at the gene ends were 2 bases for V and 2 bases for J; bases not matched to a gene: 4. Germline V gene data show CDR1 as SGHNT and CDR2 as YYREEE (reference sequence). The CDR3 sequence is 16 residues long.

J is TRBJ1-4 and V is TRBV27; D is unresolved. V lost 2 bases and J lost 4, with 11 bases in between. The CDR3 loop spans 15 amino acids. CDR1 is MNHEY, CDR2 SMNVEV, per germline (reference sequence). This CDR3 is CASSLSVPGNEKLFF. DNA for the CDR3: TGTGCCAGCAGTTTAAGTGTTCCGGGTAATGAAAAACTGTTTTTT.

The CDR3 DNA reads as TGCGCCAGCAGCTTAAACCCCCTGAGGAACACTGAAGCTTTCTTT. Translated: CASSLNPLRNTEAFF. The rearrangement links TRBV5-1 to TRBJ1-1; D unclear. Deletions cut 2 bases from V and 1 base from J, with 12 bases between. Germline V gene data show CDR1 as SGHRS and CDR2 as YFSETQ. CDR3 length: 15 residues.

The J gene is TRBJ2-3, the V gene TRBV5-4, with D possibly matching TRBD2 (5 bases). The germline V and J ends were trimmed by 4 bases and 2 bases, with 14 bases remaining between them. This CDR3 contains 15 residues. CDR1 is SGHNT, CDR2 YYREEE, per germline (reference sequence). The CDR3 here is CASSLSGRATDTQYF. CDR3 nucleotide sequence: TGTGCCAGCAGCCTGAGCGGACGAGCCACAGATACGCAGTATTTT.

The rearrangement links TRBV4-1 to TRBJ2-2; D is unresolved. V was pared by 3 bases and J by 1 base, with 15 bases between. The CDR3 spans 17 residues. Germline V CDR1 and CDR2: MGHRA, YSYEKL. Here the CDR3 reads CASSQMIVGENTGELFF. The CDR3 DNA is TGCGCCAGCAGCCAGATGATTGTGGGCGAGAACACCGGGGAGCTGTTTTTT.

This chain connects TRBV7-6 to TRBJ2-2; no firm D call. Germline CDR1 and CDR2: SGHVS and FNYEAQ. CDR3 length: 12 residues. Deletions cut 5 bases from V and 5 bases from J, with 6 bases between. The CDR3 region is CASSPPTGELFF. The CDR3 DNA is TGTGCCAGCAGCCCCCCGACCGGGGAGCTGTTTTTT.

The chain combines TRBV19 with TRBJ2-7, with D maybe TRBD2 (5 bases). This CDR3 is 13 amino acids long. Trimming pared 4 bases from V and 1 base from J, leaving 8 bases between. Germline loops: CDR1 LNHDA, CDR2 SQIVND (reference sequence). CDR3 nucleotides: TGTGCCAGTAGTAAGCCGGGGTCCTACGAGCAGTACTTC. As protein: CASSKPGSYEQYF. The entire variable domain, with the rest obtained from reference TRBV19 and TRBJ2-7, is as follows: DGGITQSPKYLFRKEGQNVTLSCEQNLNHDAMYWYRQDPGQGLRLIYYSQIVNDFQKGDIAEGYSVSREKKESFPLTVTSAQKNPTAFYLCASSKPGSYEQYFGPGTRLTVT.

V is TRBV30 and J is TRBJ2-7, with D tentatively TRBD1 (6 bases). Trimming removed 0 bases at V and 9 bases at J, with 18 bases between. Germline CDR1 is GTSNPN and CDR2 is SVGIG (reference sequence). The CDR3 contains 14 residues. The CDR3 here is CAWSVLPLTGGQYF. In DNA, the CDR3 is TGTGCCTGGAGTGTACTTCCCCTGACAGGCGGGCAGTACTTC.

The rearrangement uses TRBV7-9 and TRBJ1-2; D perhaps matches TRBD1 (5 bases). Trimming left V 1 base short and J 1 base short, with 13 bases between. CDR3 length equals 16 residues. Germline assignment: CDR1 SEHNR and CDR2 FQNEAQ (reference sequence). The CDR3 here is CASSLGVGGVNYGYTF. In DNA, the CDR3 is TGTGCCAGCAGCTTAGGAGTTGGAGGGGTTAACTATGGCTACACCTTC.

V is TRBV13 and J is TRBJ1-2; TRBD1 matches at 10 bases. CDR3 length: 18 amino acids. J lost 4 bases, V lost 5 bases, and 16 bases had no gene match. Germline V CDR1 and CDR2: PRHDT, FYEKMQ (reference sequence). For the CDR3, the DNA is TGTGCCAGCAGCCATTCGGTAGAGTTCGGGACAGGGGCCTATGGCTACACCTTC. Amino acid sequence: CASSHSVEFGTGAYGYTF.

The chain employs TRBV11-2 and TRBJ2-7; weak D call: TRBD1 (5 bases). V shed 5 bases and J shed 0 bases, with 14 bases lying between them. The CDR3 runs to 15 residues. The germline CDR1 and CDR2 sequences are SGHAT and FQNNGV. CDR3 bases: TGTGCCAGCAGCCTAGGGGTACAGAGCTCCTACGAGCAGTACTTC. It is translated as CASSLGVQSSYEQYF.

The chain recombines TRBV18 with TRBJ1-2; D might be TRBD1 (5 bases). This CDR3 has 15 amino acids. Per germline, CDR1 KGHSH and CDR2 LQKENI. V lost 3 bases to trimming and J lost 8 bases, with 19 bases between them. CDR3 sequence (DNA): TGTGCCAGCTCACCGGACCAGGGCCGTACACGGGGCTACACCTTC. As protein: CASSPDQGRTRGYTF.

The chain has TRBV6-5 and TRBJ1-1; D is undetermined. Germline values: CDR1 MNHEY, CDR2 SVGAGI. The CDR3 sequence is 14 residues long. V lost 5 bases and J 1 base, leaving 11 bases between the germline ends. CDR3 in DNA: TGTGCCAGCAGTCCCTGGAGCCGGAACACTGAAGCTTTCTTT. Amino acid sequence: CASSPWSRNTEAFF.

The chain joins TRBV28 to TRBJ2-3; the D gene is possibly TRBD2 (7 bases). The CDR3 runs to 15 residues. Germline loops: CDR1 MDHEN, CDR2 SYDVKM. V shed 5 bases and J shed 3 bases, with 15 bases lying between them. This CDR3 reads CASSKRGAGTDTQYF. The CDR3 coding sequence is TGTGCCAGCAGTAAACGGGGGGCGGGGACAGATACGCAGTATTTT. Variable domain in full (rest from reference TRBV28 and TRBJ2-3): DVKVTQSSRYLVKRTGEKVFLECVQDMDHENMFWYRQDPGLGLRLIYFSYDVKMKEKGDIPEGYSVSREKKERFSLILESASTNQTSMYLCASSKRGAGTDTQYFGPGTRLTVL.

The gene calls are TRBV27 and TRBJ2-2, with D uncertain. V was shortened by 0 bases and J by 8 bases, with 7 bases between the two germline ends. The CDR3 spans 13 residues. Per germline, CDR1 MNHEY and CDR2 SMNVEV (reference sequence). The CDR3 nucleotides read TGTGCCAGCAGTTTATCGGGCCCTGGGGAGCTGTTTTTT. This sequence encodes CASSLSGPGELFF.

The CDR3 loop is CASSPGGTGETQYF. The CDR3 DNA sequence: TGTGCCAGCAGTCCCGGAGGGACAGGGGAGACCCAGTACTTC. V and J are TRBV7-7 and TRBJ2-5; 9 bases are a match to TRBD1. Germline V gene lookup returns CDR1 SSHAT and CDR2 FNYEAQ (reference sequence). Trimming at V came to 6 bases and at J to 5 bases, leaving 7 bases not matched to a gene. This CDR3 contains 14 residues.

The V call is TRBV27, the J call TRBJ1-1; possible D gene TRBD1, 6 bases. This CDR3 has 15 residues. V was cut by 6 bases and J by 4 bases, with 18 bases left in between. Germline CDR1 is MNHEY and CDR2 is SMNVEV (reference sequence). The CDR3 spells CASSSYRASSTEAFF. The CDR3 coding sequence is TGTGCCAGCAGCTCGTACAGGGCCAGTAGCACTGAAGCTTTCTTT.

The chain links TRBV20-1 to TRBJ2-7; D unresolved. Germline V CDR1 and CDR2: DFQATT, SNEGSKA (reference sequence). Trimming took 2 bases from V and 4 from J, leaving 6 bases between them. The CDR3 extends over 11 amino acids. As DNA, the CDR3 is TGCAGTGCTAGACTAGTTTACGAGCAGTACTTC. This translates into CSARLVYEQYF.